The clone carrying this T cell receptor (beta chain) was observed a few times. The antigen is not known. The data originate from a study of T cell responses to AZD1222 COVID-19 vaccine. Study-level findings and limits: The repertoires were collected only after the peak T cell response. White British donors predominated, females outnumbered males, and clonal diversity was possibly underestimated. Receipt of two AZD1222 doses was followed by a rise in Spike-specific TCR breadth and depth. Targeting of unmutated variant regions was reportedly seen in nearly half of spike-specific TCRs.

The repertoire was sequenced with immunoSEQ multiplex PCR; TCRdb's copy has only in-frame clones and lacks some. The sample lists around 99,000 clones, 70% to 90% occurring once. With 2 bases removed from V and 5 bases from J, the gap between germline ends came to 9 bases. Germline CDR1 is MNHEY and CDR2 is SVGEGT. The CDR3 totals 13 residues. The clonotype was recovered from an adult in good health. The material sequenced was peripheral blood, taken on day 0 of AZD1222 vaccination. The chain couples TRBV6-2 or TRBV6-3 to TRBJ1-1, with D perhaps TRBD1 (5 bases). The CDR3 DNA sequence: TGTGCCAGCAGTTACGTCGGGGGAACTGAAGCTTTCTTT. Its protein product is CASSYVGGTEAFF.